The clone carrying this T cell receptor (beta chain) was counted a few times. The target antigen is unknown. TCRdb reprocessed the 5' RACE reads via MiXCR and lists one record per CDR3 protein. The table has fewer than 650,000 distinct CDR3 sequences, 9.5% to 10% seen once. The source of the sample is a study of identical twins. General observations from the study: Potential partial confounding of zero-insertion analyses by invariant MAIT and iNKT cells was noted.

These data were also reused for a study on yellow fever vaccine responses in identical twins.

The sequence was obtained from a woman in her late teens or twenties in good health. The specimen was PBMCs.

The CDR3 DNA follows: TGCAGTGCTAGAGATGGGATCTCTGGAAACACCATATATTTT. Translating it yields CSARDGISGNTIYF. The chain recombines TRBV20-1 with TRBJ1-3; no clear D. The germline CDR1 and CDR2 sequences are DFQATT and SNEGSKA (reference sequence). The CDR3 covers 14 residues. V shed 0 bases and J shed 0 bases, with 6 bases lying between them.